This TCR beta chain was recorded in a study of T cell responses to AZD1222 COVID-19 vaccine. General study points: Repertoires were obtained solely post-peak T cell response. There were vaccine-associated CD4 TCRs across spike, dominant at 160-218 and 743-854.

Measured with immunoSEQ multiplex PCR; TCRdb has only the in-frame clones, and not every one. The sample carries roughly 140,000 clones, 91% recorded once. This CDR3 has 16 amino acids. The ends were cut back, 6 bases at V and 2 bases at J, with 19 bases in the middle. Germline CDR1 SGHTA, CDR2 FQGNSA. This clone was picked up one time. The target antigen is unknown. The receptor comes from an adult in good health. This specimen consisted of peripheral blood, obtained on day 0 of AZD1222 vaccination. The J gene is TRBJ1-1, the V gene TRBV7-2; D is uncertain. The CDR3 sequence: CASRLERSGGNTEAFF. In DNA form, the CDR3 reads TGTGCCAGCAGGCTAGAAAGATCGGGAGGTAACACTGAAGCTTTCTTT.